This T cell receptor (beta chain) was captured by sequencing in a study of blood T cell repertoires in COVID-19. CDR3 length: 14 amino acids. V lost 2 bases and J lost 4, with 11 bases in between. The germline gives CDR1 MGHRA, CDR2 YSYEKL. The table came from immunoSEQ multiplex PCR; TCRdb's copy has only in-frame clones and leaves some out. This sample has tens of thousands of clones; more than 80% occur once, and the top ten carry approximately 15%. This clonotype originated in a man aged 50-60 years with active or convalescent COVID-19. This chain links TRBV4-1 with TRBJ1-2, with a weak D call TRBD1 (5 bases). The sequenced sample was peripheral blood. The CDR3 reads CASSQRRDSYGYTF. The CDR3 DNA follows: TGCGCCAGCAGCCAAAGAAGGGACTCCTATGGCTACACCTTC.